This T cell receptor beta chain was identified during a study of shared clonotypes between healthy human individuals. Profiling relied on immunoSEQ multiplex PCR, and the TCRdb table lists in-frame clones only, not all of them. The sample contains over 2 million clones, roughly 94% of which appear only once. This CDR3 spans 13 amino acids. V was trimmed by 0 bases and J by 7 bases, leaving 7 bases between them. Germline V gives CDR1 ENHRY, CDR2 SYGVKD. Source material: naive CD4+ T cells sorted from blood. Subset specified: CD45RA+ positively selected. The chain has TRBV10-3 and TRBJ1-5, with D unresolved. This sequence originates from a man between 18 and 35 years old in good health. CDR3 protein: CAISESRYQPQHF. The CDR3 region has the DNA TGTGCCATCAGTGAGTCTCGATACCAGCCCCAGCATTTT.